Following are 3 T cell receptor beta chains from one sample sequenced in a study of OX40 agonist ivuxolimab in advanced cancers. The method was immunoSEQ multiplex PCR; TCRdb's version includes in-frame clones alone and lacks a portion of them. The table shows roughly 20,000 clones, with 74% occurring only once. The sequencing used CD4+ or CD8+ T cells sorted from blood, collected in a trial of the OX40 agonist ivuxolimab. Source of these receptors: an adult with an advanced solid tumor such as melanoma, head and neck, liver or kidney cancer.

This chain joins TRBV27 and TRBJ1-2, with 10 bases lining up with TRBD1. Germline-derived CDR1 and CDR2 are MNHEY and SMNVEV (reference sequence). With 3 bases clipped from V and 4 bases from J, the junction kept 2 bases outside the gene matches. This CDR3 comprises 14 residues. CDR3 DNA: TGTGCCAGCAGTTTTCGGACAGGGGGCTATGGCTACACCTTC. This translates into CASSFRTGGYGYTF.

The genes are TRBV10-1 and TRBJ2-1, with a possible D match to TRBD2 (5 bases). V was shortened by 4 bases and J by 0 bases, with 16 bases between the two germline ends. This CDR3 comprises 17 residues. Germline V CDR1 and CDR2: WNHNN, SYGVQD (reference sequence). DNA for the CDR3: TGCGCCAGCAGTGGAGAGGGCGGGCCACGCTCCTACAATGAGCAGTTCTTC. Its translation is CASSGEGGPRSYNEQFF.

This clone occurred a few times. This chain links TRBV13 with TRBJ2-7; D is possibly TRBD1 (8 bases). CDR3 length: 14 residues. Germline V gene lookup returns CDR1 PRHDT and CDR2 FYEKMQ (reference sequence). V was cut by 0 bases and J by 6 bases, with 12 bases left in between. As DNA, the CDR3 is TGTGCCAGCAGCTTAGGACAGGGGGGGGTCGAGCAGTACTTC. Translating gives CASSLGQGGVEQYF. The variable domain in full, completed from reference TRBV13 and TRBJ2-7, reads AAGVIQSPRHLIKEKRETATLKCYPIPRHDTVYWYQQGPGQDPQFLISFYEKMQSDKGSIPDRFSAQQFSDYHSELNMSSLELGDSALYFCASSLGQGGVEQYFGPGTRLTVT.